These 5 T cell receptor beta chains were all obtained from the same sample, sequenced in a study of cytomegalovirus exposure and HLA in healthy donors. 60 Vbeta and 13 Jbeta primers were used in PCR. Assay: immunoSEQ multiplex PCR; the TCRdb copy retains only in-frame clones and omits some. The repertoire has about 110,000 clones, over 65% of them found once; the top ten carry 14%. Sample: PBMCs. The receptors were gathered from a woman in her forties in good health and CMV-seropositive.

This clone was detected only once. The gene calls are TRBV19 and TRBJ1-4; possibly TRBD1 for D (5 bases). Germline assignment: CDR1 LNHDA and CDR2 SQIVND (reference sequence). The CDR3 has 15 residues. With 5 bases removed from V and 2 bases from J, the gap between germline ends came to 12 bases. This CDR3 is CASSQQAWTNEKLFF. Here the CDR3 DNA reads TGTGCCAGTAGTCAACAGGCTTGGACTAATGAAAAACTGTTTTTT.

This clone was found once. The chain combines TRBV5-6 with TRBJ2-7; the match to TRBD1 covers 9 bases. Looked up from germline, CDR1 is SGHDT and CDR2 is YYEEEE. Losses at the gene ends were 4 bases for V and 3 bases for J; bases not matched to a gene: 5. The CDR3 contains 14 residues. CDR3 DNA sequence: TGTGCCAGCAGCCTACAGGGGGCTAGCTACGAGCAGTACTTC. Translating gives CASSLQGASYEQYF. Complete variable domain (other parts from reference TRBV5-6 and TRBJ2-7): DAGVTQSPTHLIKTRGQQVTLRCSPKSGHDTVSWYQQALGQGPQFIFQYYEEEERQRGNFPDRFSGHQFPNYSSELNVNALLLGDSALYLCASSLQGASYEQYFGPGTRLTVT.

This sequence joins TRBV4-2 and TRBJ1-4; D gene uncertain. Germline CDR1 and CDR2: LGHNA and YNFKEQ. The V end lost 0 bases, the J end lost 2 bases, and 7 bases lay between the germline ends. CDR3 size: 15 residues. CDR3 sequence reads: CASSQDLLTNEKLFF. The CDR3 DNA is TGTGCCAGCAGCCAAGATCTCCTCACTAATGAAAAACTGTTTTTT.

This rearrangement joins TRBV6-4 to TRBJ2-1; TRBD1 matches at 12 bases. Trimming cost V 3 bases and J 7 bases; bases outside gene matches: 10. The germline V gene has CDR1 MRHNA and CDR2 SNTAGT. This CDR3 is built from 17 residues. CDR3: CASSDNAGTGGGNEQFF. The CDR3 region has the DNA TGTGCCAGCAGTGATAATGCGGGGACAGGGGGCGGAAATGAGCAGTTCTTC.

This clone was detected a few times. The J gene is TRBJ1-1, the V gene TRBV9; maybe TRBD1 (6 bases). CDR3 length: 15 residues. Trimming left V 4 bases short and J 4 bases short, with 17 bases between. Germline V gives CDR1 SGDLS, CDR2 YYNGEE. The CDR3 protein is CASSPLGGAGTEAFF. The CDR3 DNA follows: TGTGCCAGCAGCCCCCTCGGGGGGGCCGGCACTGAAGCTTTCTTT.